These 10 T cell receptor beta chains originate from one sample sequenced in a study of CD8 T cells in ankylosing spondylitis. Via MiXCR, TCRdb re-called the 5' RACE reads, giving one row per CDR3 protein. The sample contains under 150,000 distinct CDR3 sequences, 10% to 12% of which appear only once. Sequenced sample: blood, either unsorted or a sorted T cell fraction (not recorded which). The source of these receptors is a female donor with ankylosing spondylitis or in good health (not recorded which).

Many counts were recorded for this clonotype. DNA for the CDR3: TGCAGTGCTTCAAAAGAGAGGGGAAACACCATATATTTT. Protein: CSASKERGNTIYF. The rearrangement links TRBV20-1 to TRBJ1-3; D gene ambiguous. Trimming took off 5 bases at V and 4 bases at J, with 12 bases between the two ends. The CDR3 is made up of 13 amino acids. CDR1 and CDR2 (germline): DFQATT, SNEGSKA (reference sequence).

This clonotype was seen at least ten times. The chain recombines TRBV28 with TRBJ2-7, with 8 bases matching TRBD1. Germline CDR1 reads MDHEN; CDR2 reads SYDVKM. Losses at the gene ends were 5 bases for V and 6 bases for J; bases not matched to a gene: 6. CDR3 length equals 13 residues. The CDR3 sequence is CASSGQGLSEQYF. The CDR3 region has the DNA TGTGCCAGCAGTGGACAGGGCTTGTCCGAGCAGTACTTC.

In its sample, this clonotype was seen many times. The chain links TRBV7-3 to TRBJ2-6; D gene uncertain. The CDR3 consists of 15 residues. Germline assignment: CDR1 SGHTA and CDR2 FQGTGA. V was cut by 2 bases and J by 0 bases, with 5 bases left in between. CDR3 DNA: TGTGCCAGCAGCTTAGATTTCTCTGGGGCCAACGTCCTGACTTTC. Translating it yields CASSLDFSGANVLTF.

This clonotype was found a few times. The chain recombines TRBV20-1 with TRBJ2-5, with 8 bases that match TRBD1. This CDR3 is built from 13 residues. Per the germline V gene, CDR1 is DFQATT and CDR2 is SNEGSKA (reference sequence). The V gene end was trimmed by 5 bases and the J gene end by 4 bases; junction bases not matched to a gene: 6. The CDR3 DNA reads TGCAGTGCTCCCGACAGGGGCCTAGAGACCCAGTACTTC. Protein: CSAPDRGLETQYF.

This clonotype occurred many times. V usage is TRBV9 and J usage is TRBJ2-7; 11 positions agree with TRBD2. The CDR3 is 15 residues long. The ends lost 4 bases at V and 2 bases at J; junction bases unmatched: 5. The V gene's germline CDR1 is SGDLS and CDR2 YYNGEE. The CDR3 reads CASSPTSGVPYEQYF. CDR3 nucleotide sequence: TGTGCCAGCAGCCCGACTAGCGGGGTCCCCTACGAGCAGTACTTC.

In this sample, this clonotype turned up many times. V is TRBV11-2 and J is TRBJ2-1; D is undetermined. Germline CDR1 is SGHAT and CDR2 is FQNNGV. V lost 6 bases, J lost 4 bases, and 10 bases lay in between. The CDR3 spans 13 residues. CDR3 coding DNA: TGTGCCAGCAGTCTCGCCCCTTACAATGAGCAGTTCTTC. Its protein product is CASSLAPYNEQFF.

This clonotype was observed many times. The CDR3 loop is CASSSMDRGRFTQYF. CDR3 sequence (DNA): TGTGCCAGCAGCTCAATGGACAGGGGGCGCTTTACGCAGTATTTT. The chain links TRBV7-3 to TRBJ2-3; 11 bases line up with TRBD1. The CDR3 length is 15 residues. After removal of 4 bases from V and 8 bases from J, the junction contained 8 bases not matched to a gene. From germline, CDR1 is SGHTA and CDR2 FQGTGA.

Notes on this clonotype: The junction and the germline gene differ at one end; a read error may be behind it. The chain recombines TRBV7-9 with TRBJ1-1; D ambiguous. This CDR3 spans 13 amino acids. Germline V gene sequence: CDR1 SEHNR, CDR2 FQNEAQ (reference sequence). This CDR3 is CASSLAGNTETFF. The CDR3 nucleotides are TGTGCCAGCAGCTTAGCAGGGAACACTGAAACTTTCTTT.

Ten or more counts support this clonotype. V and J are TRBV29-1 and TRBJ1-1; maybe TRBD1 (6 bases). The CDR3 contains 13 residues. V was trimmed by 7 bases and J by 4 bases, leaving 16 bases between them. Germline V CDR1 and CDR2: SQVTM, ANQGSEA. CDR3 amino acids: CSAPGGASTEAFF. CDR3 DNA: TGCAGCGCCCCGGGGGGGGCCAGCACTGAAGCTTTCTTT.

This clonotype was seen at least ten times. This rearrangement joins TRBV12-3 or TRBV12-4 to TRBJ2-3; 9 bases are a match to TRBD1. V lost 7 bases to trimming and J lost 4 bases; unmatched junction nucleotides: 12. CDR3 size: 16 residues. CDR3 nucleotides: TGTGCCAGCACCCCAGTTTACAGGGGGCGGGCAGATACGCAGTATTTT. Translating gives CASTPVYRGRADTQYF.